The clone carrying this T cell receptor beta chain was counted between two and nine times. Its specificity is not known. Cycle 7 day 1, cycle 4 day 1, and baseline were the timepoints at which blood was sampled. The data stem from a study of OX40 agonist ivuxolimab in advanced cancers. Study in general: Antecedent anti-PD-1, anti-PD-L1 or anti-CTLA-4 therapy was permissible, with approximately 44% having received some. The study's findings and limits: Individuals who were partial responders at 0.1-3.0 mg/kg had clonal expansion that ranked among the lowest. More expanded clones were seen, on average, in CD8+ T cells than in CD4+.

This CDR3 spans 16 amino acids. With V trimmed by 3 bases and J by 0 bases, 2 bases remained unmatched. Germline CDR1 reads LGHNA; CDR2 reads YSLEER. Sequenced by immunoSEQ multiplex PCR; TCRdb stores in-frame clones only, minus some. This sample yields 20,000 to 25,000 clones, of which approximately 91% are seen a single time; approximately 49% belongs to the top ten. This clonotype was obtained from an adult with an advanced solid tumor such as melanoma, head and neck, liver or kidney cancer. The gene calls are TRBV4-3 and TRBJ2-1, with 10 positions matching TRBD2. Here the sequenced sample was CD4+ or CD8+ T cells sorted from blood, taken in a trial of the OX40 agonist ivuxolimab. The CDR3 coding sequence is TGCGCCAGCAGCCACAGACTAGCGGGCTCCTACAATGAGCAGTTCTTC. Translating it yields CASSHRLAGSYNEQFF.